Listed below are T cell receptor beta chains from one sample, sequenced in a study of CD4 and CD8 cells across lung adenocarcinoma regions. TCRdb reanalysed the PCR reads using MiXCR and keeps one entry per CDR3 protein. Of over 4,500 distinct CDR3 sequences detected, approximately 50% appear once; the ten largest clones hold nearly 20%. The sample comprised CD4+ T cells from the margin of a lung tumor. The receptor source for this set is a male donor with lung adenocarcinoma. The CD4 and CD8 labels of this study may be unreliable. Both conserved end residues are trimmed from each CDR3. Each record gives: V gene, J gene, CDR3 protein.

>TRBV4-2|TRBJ2-3
ASSQGPLDADTQY
>TRBV11-3|TRBJ2-1
ASSYSGLNNEQF
>TRBV7-2|TRBJ2-4
ASSLRMTGGGDEQY
>TRBV25-1|TRBJ2-3
ASSKTGTDIQY
>TRBV6-1|NA
ARGEGGRDPDTQY
>TRBV6-1|TRBJ2-1
ASSECCANTKELF
>TRBV6-4|TRBJ2-5
ASGAAGGRDQETQY
>TRBV6-1|TRBJ1-1
ASSEVIRGTEAF
>TRBV9|TRBJ2-3
ASSVGGTDTQY
>TRBV10-1|NA
ASSESAGSEQY
>TRBV6-1|TRBJ2-7
ASIQTGGRDEQY
>TRBV10-1|TRBJ2-1
ATSTSETVDTQY
>TRBV27|TRBJ2-3
ASSPGRGARDKETQY
>TRBV6-5|NA
ASRLQSGSPETQY
>TRBV4-1|TRBJ1-2
ASSQPHRGTNYGYT
>TRBV6-1|TRBJ1-2
ASSEALQGPSNYGYT
>TRBV6-1|TRBJ2-6
ASSPPGANVLT
>TRBV7-6|TRBJ2-1
ASSSHPNNEQF
>TRBV6-1|TRBJ2-7
ASRNDRNTYEQY
>TRBV6-5|TRBJ2-2
ASRLQSVITGEQF
>TRBV27|TRBJ2-5
ARGLWAGDPETQY
>TRBV3-1|NA
ASSYTHYEQF
>TRBV27|TRBJ1-5
ASSSTRTGDLDQPQH
>TRBV10-3|TRBJ2-7
ATWDSRSYEQY
>TRBV6-1|TRBJ2-1
ASSGTSGVYNEQF
>TRBV30|TRBJ2-4
AWSVQGQNIQY
>TRBV6-1|NA
ASKQGLAASTEKQY
>TRBV6-4|TRBJ2-3
ARGDGSGSADTQY
>TRBV6-1|TRBJ2-3
ASSEHHTDTQY
>TRBV6-1|TRBJ2-1
ASRGLGSRREGGDEQF
>TRBV6-1|TRBJ2-2
ASVGDRGPRYGELF
>TRBV7-2|TRBJ2-3
AGGFGVRNQGTQY
>TRBV7-3|TRBJ2-3
ASSETGQRTDTQY
>TRBV4-1|TRBJ1-2
ASSQNTRPTGNYGYT
>TRBV4-1|TRBJ2-1
ASSQDSSGSISEQF
>TRBV6-1|NA
ASSAGGGGRGPDTQY
>TRBV25-1|TRBJ2-1
ASSDPGTSGIGEQF
>TRBV6-4|TRBJ2-1
ASSEGTDDNEQF
>TRBV11-3|TRBJ2-1
ASSSGTGDADEQF
>TRBV6-1|TRBJ2-3
ASSRGPGGGDTDTQY
>TRBV6-4|TRBJ2-5
ASRGGHQETQY
>TRBV6-1|TRBJ1-2
ASSENRVYGYT
>TRBV6-5|TRBJ2-1
ASSSTGNNEQF
>TRBV6-5|TRBJ2-5
ARGYGGSHEETQY
>TRBV6-1|TRBJ2-7
ASSEGGEQY
>TRBV6-1|TRBJ2-3
ASRGRGPTDTQY
>TRBV27|TRBJ2-3
ASSPGRVASGKDTQY
>TRBV6-1|TRBJ2-1
ASWGPSPAGGGNEQF
>TRBV27|TRBJ2-1
ASSAPGLAGLSSYNEQF